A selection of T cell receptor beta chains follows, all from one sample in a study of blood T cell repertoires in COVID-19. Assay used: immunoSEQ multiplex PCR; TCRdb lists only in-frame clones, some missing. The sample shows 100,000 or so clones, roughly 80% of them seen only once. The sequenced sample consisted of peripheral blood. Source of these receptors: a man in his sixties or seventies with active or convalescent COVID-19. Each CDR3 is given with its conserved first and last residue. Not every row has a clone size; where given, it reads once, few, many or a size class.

CASSLHRGAEAFF	-	TRBV7-3	TRBJ1-1
CASSKVRSLRTPYQETQYF	-	TRBV21-1	TRBJ2-5
CASSLGLNYNEQFF	-	TRBV5-4	TRBJ2-1
CASRDTQNTGELFF	-	TRBV2	TRBJ2-2
CASSRQVRGQGATEAFF	-	TRBV4-2	TRBJ1-1
CASSLGLASVSTDTQYF	-	TRBV13	TRBJ2-3
CASSLRSSIFLNTEAFF	-	TRBV5-1	TRBJ1-1
CASSFGTSGSPLNYNEQFF	-	TRBV5-4	TRBJ2-1
CASSWGDIQYF	few	TRBV12-3/TRBV12-4	TRBJ2-4
CASSTGTSGNNEQFF	-	TRBV9	TRBJ2-1
CASRKEQGLNTEAFF	-	TRBV5-1	TRBJ1-1
CASSLLSGQVDYGYTF	-	TRBV5-1	TRBJ1-2
CSVDRGSSTDTQYF	-	TRBV29-1	TRBJ2-3
CASSLQGFGGELFF	-	TRBV7-3	TRBJ2-2
CASKQGGETQYF	-	TRBV6-6	TRBJ2-5
CASSPGGQGVYTF	once	TRBV5-1	TRBJ1-2
CASSRMGQGTGVDTQYF	-	TRBV4-1	TRBJ2-3
CASSIDWRGSRTGELFF	few	TRBV19	TRBJ2-2
CASSAGTTSYGYTF	-	TRBV5-1	TRBJ1-2
CASSLMAGQGAPGNTIYF	-	TRBV7-6	TRBJ1-3
CASSDTGLKNEQFF	-	TRBV6-1	TRBJ2-1
CASVTSGGGDSYNEQFF	-	TRBV28	TRBJ2-1
CATTLGNTIYF	-	TRBV19	TRBJ1-3
CASSLGGLSEAFF	-	TRBV5-5	TRBJ1-1
CASSPPSFRYEQYF	-	TRBV18	TRBJ2-7